This is a list of T cell receptor beta chains from one sample in a study of blood T cells in healthy people across ages. TCRdb re-called the 5' RACE reads through MiXCR, storing one row per CDR3 protein. The repertoire consists of about a million distinct CDR3 sequences, with approximately 49% occurring once and the leading ten covering 13%. Specimen: blood. These receptors originate from a man in his thirties or forties in good health. Both conserved end residues are part of each CDR3. The order of the fields is J gene, clone size, D gene, V gene, CDR3 protein, CDR3 DNA. The D gene is left open where the match is weak. Size values are once, few and many counts, or a class for expanded clones, and some rows have none.

j_call: TRBJ2-1; clone_size: few; d_call: -; v_call: TRBV12-3/TRBV12-4; cdr3_aa: CASSPSAGRSYNEQFF; cdr3_nt: TGTGCCAGCAGCCCGAGCGCGGGGCGCTCCTACAATGAGCAGTTCTTC
j_call: TRBJ1-1; clone_size: few; d_call: -; v_call: TRBV29-1; cdr3_aa: CSGAWVLNTEAFF; cdr3_nt: TGCAGCGGGGCCTGGGTCCTGAACACTGAAGCTTTCTTT
j_call: TRBJ2-7; clone_size: -; d_call: TRBD1; v_call: TRBV4-1; cdr3_aa: CASSQGQGFLGSYNEQYF; cdr3_nt: TGCGCCAGCAGCCAGGGACAGGGCTTTCTCGGCTCCTACAATGAGCAGTACTTC
j_call: TRBJ1-6; clone_size: few; d_call: TRBD1; v_call: TRBV6-5; cdr3_aa: CASRTGTGINSPLHF; cdr3_nt: TGTGCCAGCAGGACCGGGACAGGGATTAATTCACCCCTCCACTTT
j_call: TRBJ1-1; clone_size: few; d_call: -; v_call: TRBV7-6; cdr3_aa: CASSPDNAEAFF; cdr3_nt: TGTGCCAGCAGCCCGGACAACGCTGAAGCTTTCTTT
j_call: TRBJ2-1; clone_size: -; d_call: -; v_call: TRBV5-1; cdr3_aa: CASSPGTAGNEQFF; cdr3_nt: TGCGCCAGCAGTCCCGGGACGGCGGGCAATGAGCAGTTCTTC
j_call: TRBJ2-7; clone_size: few; d_call: -; v_call: TRBV27; cdr3_aa: CASSLGRQNEQYF; cdr3_nt: TGTGCCAGCAGTTTGGGCCGGCAAAACGAGCAGTACTTC
j_call: TRBJ2-7; clone_size: few; d_call: -; v_call: TRBV20-1; cdr3_aa: CSARSVSESYEQYF; cdr3_nt: TGCAGTGCTAGGAGCGTTAGCGAATCCTACGAGCAGTACTTC
j_call: TRBJ2-1; clone_size: -; d_call: -; v_call: TRBV20-1; cdr3_aa: CSARDEQGGISYNEQFF; cdr3_nt: TGCAGTGCTAGGGATGAACAAGGGGGGATCTCCTACAATGAGCAGTTCTTC
j_call: TRBJ1-2; clone_size: -; d_call: TRBD1; v_call: TRBV7-9; cdr3_aa: CAGSPRGTGDYTF; cdr3_nt: TGTGCCGGCAGCCCCCGCGGGACAGGGGACTACACCTTC
j_call: TRBJ2-7; clone_size: few; d_call: TRBD2; v_call: TRBV7-6; cdr3_aa: CASSFSSGGAYEQYF; cdr3_nt: TGTGCCAGCAGCTTCTCTAGCGGGGGTGCCTACGAGCAGTACTTC
j_call: TRBJ2-1; clone_size: -; d_call: -; v_call: TRBV7-2; cdr3_aa: CASSRDEGEVVQFF; cdr3_nt: TGTGCCAGCAGCCGTGACGAGGGGGAGGTGGTGCAGTTCTTC
j_call: TRBJ2-5; clone_size: -; d_call: TRBD1; v_call: TRBV3-1; cdr3_aa: CASSQLGTEETQYF; cdr3_nt: TGTGCCAGCAGCCAACTCGGGACAGAAGAGACCCAGTACTTC
j_call: TRBJ2-3; clone_size: -; d_call: TRBD2; v_call: TRBV6-2/TRBV6-3; cdr3_aa: CASSYSTSGGARTDTQYF; cdr3_nt: TGTGCCAGCAGTTACTCCACAAGCGGGGGGGCCCGAACAGATACGCAGTATTTT
j_call: TRBJ1-1; clone_size: many; d_call: -; v_call: TRBV7-2; cdr3_aa: CASSFGLIEAFF; cdr3_nt: TGTGCCAGCAGCTTCGGACTGATTGAAGCTTTCTTT
j_call: TRBJ2-3; clone_size: few; d_call: TRBD2; v_call: TRBV12-3/TRBV12-4; cdr3_aa: CASGLAGGSDTQYF; cdr3_nt: TGTGCCAGCGGTCTAGCGGGGGGTTCGGATACGCAGTATTTT
j_call: TRBJ1-1; clone_size: -; d_call: -; v_call: TRBV29-1; cdr3_aa: CSVDLEGGEAFF; cdr3_nt: TGCAGCGTTGATTTGGAGGGAGGGGAAGCTTTCTTT
j_call: TRBJ2-7; clone_size: -; d_call: TRBD2; v_call: TRBV6-1; cdr3_aa: CASSSAASGSYEQYF; cdr3_nt: TGTGCCAGCAGCTCAGCGGCTAGCGGATCCTACGAGCAGTACTTC
j_call: TRBJ2-7; clone_size: many; d_call: -; v_call: TRBV9; cdr3_aa: CASSVRAGATYEQYF; cdr3_nt: TGTGCCAGCAGCGTAAGGGCAGGGGCGACCTACGAGCAGTACTTC
j_call: TRBJ2-5; clone_size: -; d_call: -; v_call: TRBV4-2; cdr3_aa: CTSSQDQFQETQYF; cdr3_nt: TGTACCAGCAGCCAAGATCAATTCCAAGAGACCCAGTACTTC
j_call: TRBJ2-6; clone_size: -; d_call: -; v_call: TRBV5-1; cdr3_aa: CASSLETTGSGANVLTF; cdr3_nt: TGCGCCAGCAGCTTGGAAACGACAGGCTCTGGGGCCAACGTCCTGACTTTC
j_call: TRBJ2-1; clone_size: -; d_call: TRBD2; v_call: TRBV7-2; cdr3_aa: CASSSAGGHGNEQFF; cdr3_nt: TGTGCCAGCAGCTCAGCGGGGGGGCACGGCAATGAGCAGTTCTTC
j_call: TRBJ2-1; clone_size: once; d_call: -; v_call: TRBV24-1; cdr3_aa: CATSERPGSHNEQFF; cdr3_nt: TGTGCCACCAGTGAGCGGCCGGGATCCCACAATGAGCAGTTCTTC
j_call: TRBJ2-6; clone_size: -; d_call: -; v_call: TRBV15; cdr3_aa: CATSRITRFGANVLTF; cdr3_nt: TGTGCCACCAGCAGGATTACCAGGTTCGGGGCCAACGTCCTGACTTTC
j_call: TRBJ2-1; clone_size: few; d_call: TRBD2; v_call: TRBV6-5; cdr3_aa: CATRPRGVEQFF; cdr3_nt: TGTGCCACCAGACCCCGGGGGGTTGAGCAGTTCTTC
j_call: TRBJ1-6; clone_size: -; d_call: -; v_call: TRBV20-1; cdr3_aa: CSGSGGSSYNSPLHF; cdr3_nt: TGCAGTGGCAGCGGGGGAAGCTCCTATAATTCACCCCTCCACTTT
j_call: TRBJ2-7; clone_size: -; d_call: -; v_call: TRBV29-1; cdr3_aa: CSVEYRDLPREQYF; cdr3_nt: TGCAGCGTTGAATACCGGGACCTCCCACGCGAGCAGTACTTC
j_call: TRBJ1-5; clone_size: -; d_call: -; v_call: TRBV20-1; cdr3_aa: CSARAGSNQPQHF; cdr3_nt: TGCAGTGCTAGGGCGGGTAGCAATCAGCCCCAGCATTTT
j_call: TRBJ2-3; clone_size: -; d_call: -; v_call: TRBV20-1; cdr3_aa: CSARESWDTQYF; cdr3_nt: TGCAGTGCTAGAGAGTCCTGGGATACGCAGTATTTT
j_call: TRBJ2-3; clone_size: few; d_call: -; v_call: TRBV29-1; cdr3_aa: CSVALGGPTDTQYF; cdr3_nt: TGCAGCGTGGCCCTGGGGGGCCCCACAGATACGCAGTATTTT
j_call: TRBJ2-1; clone_size: few; d_call: -; v_call: TRBV7-9; cdr3_aa: CASSLEWSGEQFF; cdr3_nt: TGTGCCAGCAGCTTAGAGTGGTCAGGTGAGCAGTTCTTC
j_call: TRBJ2-3; clone_size: -; d_call: TRBD2; v_call: TRBV12-5; cdr3_aa: CASGLGLAGDTDTQYF; cdr3_nt: TGTGCTAGTGGTTTAGGACTAGCGGGTGACACAGATACGCAGTATTTT
j_call: TRBJ1-2; clone_size: -; d_call: TRBD1; v_call: TRBV29-1; cdr3_aa: CSVNGQGWYGYTF; cdr3_nt: TGCAGCGTTAATGGACAGGGGTGGTATGGCTACACCTTC
j_call: TRBJ2-7; clone_size: -; d_call: -; v_call: TRBV21-1; cdr3_aa: CASSNERNYEQYF; cdr3_nt: TGTGCCAGCAGCAATGAGAGGAACTACGAGCAGTACTTC
j_call: TRBJ2-7; clone_size: -; d_call: -; v_call: TRBV4-3; cdr3_aa: CASSQESRDGSYEQYF; cdr3_nt: TGCGCCAGCAGCCAAGAATCCAGGGACGGGTCCTACGAGCAGTACTTC
j_call: TRBJ2-1; clone_size: -; d_call: -; v_call: TRBV24-1; cdr3_aa: CATSDASVTGSGNEQFF; cdr3_nt: TGTGCCACCAGTGATGCCAGTGTAACAGGGTCGGGCAATGAGCAGTTCTTC
j_call: TRBJ2-1; clone_size: -; d_call: -; v_call: TRBV3-1; cdr3_aa: CASSQADHRGLEQFF; cdr3_nt: TGTGCCAGCAGCCAAGCAGACCACAGAGGGCTCGAGCAGTTCTTC
j_call: TRBJ2-2; clone_size: -; d_call: -; v_call: TRBV2; cdr3_aa: CASVRGASSGELFF; cdr3_nt: TGTGCCAGCGTACGGGGGGCAAGCTCCGGGGAGCTGTTTTTT
j_call: TRBJ2-3; clone_size: many; d_call: TRBD2; v_call: TRBV6-4; cdr3_aa: CASSDSGTSGGPDTQYF; cdr3_nt: TGTGCCAGCAGTGACTCCGGGACTAGCGGGGGGCCAGATACGCAGTATTTT
j_call: TRBJ1-6; clone_size: few; d_call: -; v_call: TRBV11-2; cdr3_aa: CASSLDPGPSPLHF; cdr3_nt: TGTGCCAGCAGCTTGGATCCGGGCCCCTCACCCCTCCACTTT
j_call: TRBJ1-5; clone_size: -; d_call: -; v_call: TRBV15; cdr3_aa: CATSSTRYSNQPQHF; cdr3_nt: TGTGCCACCAGCAGCACGCGTTATAGCAATCAGCCCCAGCATTTT
j_call: TRBJ2-3; clone_size: few; d_call: -; v_call: TRBV6-5; cdr3_aa: CASSYSLQLTDTQYF; cdr3_nt: TGTGCCAGCAGTTACTCGCTCCAGCTCACAGATACGCAGTATTTT
j_call: TRBJ1-2; clone_size: -; d_call: -; v_call: TRBV12-3/TRBV12-4; cdr3_aa: CASSLGGFWGYTF; cdr3_nt: TGTGCCAGCAGTTTAGGGGGCTTTTGGGGCTACACCTTC
j_call: TRBJ1-5; clone_size: many; d_call: -; v_call: TRBV2; cdr3_aa: CAMAPNSGNQPQHF; cdr3_nt: TGTGCCATGGCCCCAAATTCCGGCAATCAGCCCCAGCATTTT
j_call: TRBJ1-2; clone_size: -; d_call: -; v_call: TRBV7-8; cdr3_aa: CASSRDPGPRGSGYTF; cdr3_nt: TGTGCCAGCAGCCGCGACCCAGGGCCACGGGGGAGTGGCTACACCTTC
j_call: TRBJ2-1; clone_size: few; d_call: -; v_call: TRBV24-1; cdr3_aa: CATSQSRFNEQFF; cdr3_nt: TGTGCCACCAGCCAGTCCAGGTTCAATGAGCAGTTCTTC
j_call: TRBJ1-1; clone_size: few; d_call: TRBD1; v_call: TRBV18; cdr3_aa: CASSSNRQGRRDTEAFF; cdr3_nt: TGTGCCAGCTCATCGAATAGACAGGGGAGGAGGGACACTGAAGCTTTCTTT
j_call: TRBJ2-5; clone_size: -; d_call: -; v_call: TRBV7-2; cdr3_aa: CASSLTTYIGGQETQYF; cdr3_nt: TGTGCCAGCAGCTTAACCACGTATATCGGGGGTCAGGAGACCCAGTACTTC
j_call: TRBJ1-6; clone_size: -; d_call: TRBD1; v_call: TRBV20-1; cdr3_aa: CSARGGQGVSYNSPLHF; cdr3_nt: TGCAGTGCTAGAGGGGGGCAGGGGGTCTCTTATAATTCACCCCTCCACTTT
j_call: TRBJ2-7; clone_size: -; d_call: TRBD1; v_call: TRBV20-1; cdr3_aa: CSARYRQGASGEQYF; cdr3_nt: TGCAGTGCCAGGTATAGACAGGGGGCATCAGGCGAGCAGTACTTC
j_call: TRBJ2-3; clone_size: few; d_call: -; v_call: TRBV4-1; cdr3_aa: CASSRELFDPSTDTQYF; cdr3_nt: TGCGCCAGCAGCCGAGAACTCTTTGATCCTAGCACAGATACGCAGTATTTT
j_call: TRBJ2-1; clone_size: -; d_call: -; v_call: TRBV6-2/TRBV6-3; cdr3_aa: CASRSSENEQFF; cdr3_nt: TGTGCCAGCAGATCCTCAGAAAATGAGCAGTTCTTC
j_call: TRBJ1-1; clone_size: few; d_call: -; v_call: TRBV11-2; cdr3_aa: CASSLLARTNTEAFF; cdr3_nt: TGTGCCAGCAGCTTATTAGCCAGGACAAACACTGAAGCTTTCTTT
j_call: TRBJ2-1; clone_size: -; d_call: -; v_call: TRBV15; cdr3_aa: CATSREQGYNEQFF; cdr3_nt: TGTGCCACCAGCAGAGAACAGGGATACAATGAGCAGTTCTTC
j_call: TRBJ2-1; clone_size: once; d_call: TRBD2; v_call: TRBV12-3/TRBV12-4; cdr3_aa: CASSFVGGAHNEQFF; cdr3_nt: TGTGCCAGCAGTTTCGTCGGGGGGGCCCACAATGAGCAGTTCTTC
j_call: TRBJ1-5; clone_size: -; d_call: TRBD1; v_call: TRBV5-6; cdr3_aa: CASSPGTGAYQPQHF; cdr3_nt: TGTGCCAGCAGCCCCGGGACAGGGGCCTATCAGCCCCAGCATTTT